This T cell receptor beta chain appears in the sequencing data of a study of long-term antiretroviral therapy in people with HIV. The CDR3 length is 16 residues. Germline assignment: CDR1 KGHSH and CDR2 LQKENI. V lost 1 base, J lost 7 bases, and 7 bases stayed unmatched. The run of the v3.0 immunoSEQ assay was at survey level. Roughly 40,000-55,000 T-cell genomes per sample were the sequencing target. Libraries were prepared by immunoSEQ multiplex PCR; TCRdb keeps only in-frame clonotypes and omits some of them. The sample carries more than 20,000 clones, around four fifths recorded once. This sequence was found in a man aged 50 or older with HIV. The material was unsorted PBMCs, obtained 0.4 years after starting antiretroviral therapy. The rearrangement links TRBV18 to TRBJ2-2; 9 nucleotides align to TRBD2. CDR3 DNA: TGTGCCAGCTCACCACTGGCGGGGGGGCCTCACGGGGAGCTGTTTTTT. Encoded protein: CASSPLAGGPHGELFF. Variable domain in full (rest from reference TRBV18 and TRBJ2-2): NAGVMQNPRHLVRRRGQEARLRCSPMKGHSHVYWYRQLPEEGLKFMVYLQKENIIDESGMPKERFSAEFPKEGPSILRIQQVVRGDSAAYFCASSPLAGGPHGELFFGEGSRLTVL.